This T cell receptor beta chain was found in a study of shared clonotypes between healthy human individuals. In this sample, this clone turned up a few times. TCRdb's copy holds only in-frame clones and misses some; the assay was immunoSEQ multiplex PCR. The data show 700,000 or so clones, roughly 70% seen once. CDR3 size: 14 residues. Germline lookup yields CDR1 SGHTS and CDR2 YDEGEE. V lost 2 bases, J lost 4 bases, and 12 bases lay in between. The J gene is TRBJ1-2, the V gene TRBV5-8; tentative D call: TRBD1 (5 bases). The sequence was obtained from a woman in her twenties or thirties in good health. Sequencing was done on a sample of memory CD4+ T cells sorted from blood. Regarding subset: CD45RA-negative fraction. DNA for the CDR3: TGTGCCAGCAGCTTACTAGGGGAGAGCTATGGCTACACCTTC. This translates into CASSLLGESYGYTF.